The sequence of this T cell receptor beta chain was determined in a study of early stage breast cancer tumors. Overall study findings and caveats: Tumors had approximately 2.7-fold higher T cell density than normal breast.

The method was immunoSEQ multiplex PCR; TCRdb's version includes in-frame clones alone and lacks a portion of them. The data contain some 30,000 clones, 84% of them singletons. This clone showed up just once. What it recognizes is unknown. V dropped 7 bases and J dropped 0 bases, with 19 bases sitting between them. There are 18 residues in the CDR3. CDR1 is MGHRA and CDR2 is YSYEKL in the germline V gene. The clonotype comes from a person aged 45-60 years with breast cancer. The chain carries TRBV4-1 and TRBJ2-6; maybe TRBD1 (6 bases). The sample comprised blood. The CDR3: CASTKVGQVSSGANVLTF. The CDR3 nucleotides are TGCGCCAGCACCAAGGTGGGACAAGTGTCCTCTGGGGCCAACGTCCTGACTTTC.